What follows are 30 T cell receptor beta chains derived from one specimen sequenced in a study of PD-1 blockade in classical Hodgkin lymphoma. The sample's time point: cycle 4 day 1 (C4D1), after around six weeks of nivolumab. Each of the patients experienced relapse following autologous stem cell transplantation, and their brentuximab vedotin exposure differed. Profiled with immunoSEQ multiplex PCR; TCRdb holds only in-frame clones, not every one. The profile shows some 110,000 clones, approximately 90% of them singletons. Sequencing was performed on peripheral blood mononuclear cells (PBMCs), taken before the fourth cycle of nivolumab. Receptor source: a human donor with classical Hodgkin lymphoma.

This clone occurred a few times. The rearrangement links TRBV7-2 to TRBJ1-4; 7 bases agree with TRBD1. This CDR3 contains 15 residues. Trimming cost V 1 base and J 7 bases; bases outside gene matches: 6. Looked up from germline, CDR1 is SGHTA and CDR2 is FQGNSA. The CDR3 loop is CASSLGGGASEKLFF. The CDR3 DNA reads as TGTGCCAGCAGCTTAGGAGGGGGCGCGAGTGAAAAACTGTTTTTT.

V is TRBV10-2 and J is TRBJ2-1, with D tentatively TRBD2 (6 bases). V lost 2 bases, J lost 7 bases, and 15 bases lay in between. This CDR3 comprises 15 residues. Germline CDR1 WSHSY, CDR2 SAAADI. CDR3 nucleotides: TGCGCCAGCAGTGAGGGAGGGGCACTAATGAATGAGCAGTTCTTC. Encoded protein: CASSEGGALMNEQFF.

The CDR3 sequence: CASSPNERMNTEAFF. In nucleotides, the CDR3 is TGTGCCAGCAGCCCTAATGAGAGGATGAACACTGAAGCTTTCTTT. This chain connects TRBV7-9 to TRBJ1-1; no definite D call. From germline, CDR1 is SEHNR and CDR2 FQNEAQ (reference sequence). The CDR3 extends over 15 amino acids. Trimming shortened V by 5 bases and J by 0 bases, and 13 bases separated the two germline ends.

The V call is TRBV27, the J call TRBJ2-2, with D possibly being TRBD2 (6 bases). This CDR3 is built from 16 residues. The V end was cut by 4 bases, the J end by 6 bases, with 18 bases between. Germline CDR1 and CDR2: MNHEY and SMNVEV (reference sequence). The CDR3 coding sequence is TGTGCCAGCAGTTCCAGTGGTCCAGGGACTCCCGGGGAGCTGTTTTTT. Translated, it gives CASSSSGPGTPGELFF.

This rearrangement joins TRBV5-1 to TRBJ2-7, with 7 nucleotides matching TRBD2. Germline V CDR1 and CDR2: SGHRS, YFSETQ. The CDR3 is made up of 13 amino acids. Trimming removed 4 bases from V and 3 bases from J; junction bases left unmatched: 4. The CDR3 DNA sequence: TGCGCCAGCAGCAGCGGGGATTACTACGAGCAGTACTTC. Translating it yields CASSSGDYYEQYF.

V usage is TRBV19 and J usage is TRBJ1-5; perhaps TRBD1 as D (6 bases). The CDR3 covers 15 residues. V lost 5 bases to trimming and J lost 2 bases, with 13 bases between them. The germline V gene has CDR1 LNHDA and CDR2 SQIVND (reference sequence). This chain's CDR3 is CASSSPGHRNQPQHF. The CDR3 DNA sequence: TGTGCCAGTAGTTCTCCGGGACACCGCAATCAGCCCCAGCATTTT.

CDR3 coding DNA: TGTGCCAGCAGTTACCAAGCGGGAGGCTCCTACGAGCAGTACTTC. Translating gives CASSYQAGGSYEQYF. The chain links TRBV6-5 to TRBJ2-7; 9 bases are shared with TRBD2. The V gene's germline CDR1 is MNHEY and CDR2 SVGAGI. J gave up 0 bases and V 2 bases, and 2 bases lay outside the gene matches. The CDR3 is 15 residues long.

The chain's CDR3 is CASSLAQGSTDTQYF. The DNA for the CDR3 is TGCGCCAGCAGCTTGGCCCAGGGGAGCACAGATACGCAGTATTTT. This chain uses TRBV5-1 with TRBJ2-3; weak D call: TRBD1 (6 bases). CDR1 SGHRS and CDR2 YFSETQ come from the germline V gene. The CDR3 contains 15 residues. The germline V and J ends were trimmed by 0 bases and 0 bases, with 8 bases remaining between them. Full variable domain (rest looked up from reference TRBV5-1 and TRBJ2-3): KAGVTQTPRYLIKTRGQQVTLSCSPISGHRSVSWYQQTPGQGLQFLFEYFSETQRNKGNFPGRFSGRQFSNSRSEMNVSTLELGDSALYLCASSLAQGSTDTQYFGPGTRLTVL.

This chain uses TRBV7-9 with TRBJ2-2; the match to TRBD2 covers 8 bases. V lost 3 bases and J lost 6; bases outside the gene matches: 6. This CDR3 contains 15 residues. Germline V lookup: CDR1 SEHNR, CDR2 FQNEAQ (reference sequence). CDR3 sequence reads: CASSFFGRAAGELFF. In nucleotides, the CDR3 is TGTGCCAGCAGCTTTTTCGGGAGGGCCGCCGGGGAGCTGTTTTTT. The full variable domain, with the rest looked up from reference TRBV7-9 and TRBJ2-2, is DTGVSQNPRHKITKRGQNVTFRCDPISEHNRLYWYRQTLGQGPEFLTYFQNEAQLEKSRLLSDRFSAERPKGSFSTLEIQRTEQGDSAMYLCASSFFGRAAGELFFGEGSRLTVL.

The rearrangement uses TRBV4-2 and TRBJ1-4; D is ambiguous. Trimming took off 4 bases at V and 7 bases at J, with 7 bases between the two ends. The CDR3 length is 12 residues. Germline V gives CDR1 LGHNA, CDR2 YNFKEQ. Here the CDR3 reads CASSLDGEKLFF. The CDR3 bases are TGTGCCAGCAGCCTGGACGGTGAAAAACTGTTTTTT.

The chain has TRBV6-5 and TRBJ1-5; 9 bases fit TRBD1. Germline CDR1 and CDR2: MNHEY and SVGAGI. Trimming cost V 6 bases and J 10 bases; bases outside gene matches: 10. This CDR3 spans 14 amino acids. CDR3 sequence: CASSQGQGTSPQHF. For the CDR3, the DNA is TGTGCCAGCAGCCAAGGACAGGGGACTAGTCCCCAGCATTTT.

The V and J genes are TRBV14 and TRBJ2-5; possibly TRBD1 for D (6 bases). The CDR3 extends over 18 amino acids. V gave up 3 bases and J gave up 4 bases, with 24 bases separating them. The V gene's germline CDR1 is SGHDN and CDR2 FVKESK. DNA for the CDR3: TGTGCCAGCAGCCATCAGAGGACAGTCGGGTTGGCCAGAGAGACCCAGTACTTC. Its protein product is CASSHQRTVGLARETQYF.

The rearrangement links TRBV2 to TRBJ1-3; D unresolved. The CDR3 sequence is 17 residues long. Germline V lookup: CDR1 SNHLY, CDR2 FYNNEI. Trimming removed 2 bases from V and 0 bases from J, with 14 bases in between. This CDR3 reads CASSELQHQSSGNTIYF. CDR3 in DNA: TGTGCCAGCAGTGAATTACAGCACCAGAGCTCTGGAAACACCATATATTTT.

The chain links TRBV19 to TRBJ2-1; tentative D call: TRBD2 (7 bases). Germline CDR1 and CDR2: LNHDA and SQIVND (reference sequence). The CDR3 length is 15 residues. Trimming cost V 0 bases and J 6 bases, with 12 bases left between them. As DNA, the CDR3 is TGTGCCAGTAGTATAGACAGGGGAGGGCTCAATGAGCAGTTCTTC. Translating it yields CASSIDRGGLNEQFF.

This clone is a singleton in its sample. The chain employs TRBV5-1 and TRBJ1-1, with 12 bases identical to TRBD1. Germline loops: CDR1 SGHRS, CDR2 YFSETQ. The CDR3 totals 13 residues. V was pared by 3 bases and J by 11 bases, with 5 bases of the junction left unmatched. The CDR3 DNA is TGCGCCAGCAGCTCGGGACAGGGGGCGCGTGCTTTCTTT. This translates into CASSSGQGARAFF. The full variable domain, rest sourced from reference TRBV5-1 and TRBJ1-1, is KAGVTQTPRYLIKTRGQQVTLSCSPISGHRSVSWYQQTPGQGLQFLFEYFSETQRNKGNFPGRFSGRQFSNSRSEMNVSTLELGDSALYLCASSSGQGARAFFGQGTRLTVV.

CDR3 bases: TGTGCCAGCAGTTACAAATACGAGCAGTACTTC. It is translated as CASSYKYEQYF. The rearrangement uses TRBV6-5 and TRBJ2-7; D is undetermined. This CDR3 comprises 11 residues. Trimming shortened V by 2 bases and J by 4 bases, and 3 bases separated the two germline ends. Germline CDR1 reads MNHEY; CDR2 reads SVGAGI.

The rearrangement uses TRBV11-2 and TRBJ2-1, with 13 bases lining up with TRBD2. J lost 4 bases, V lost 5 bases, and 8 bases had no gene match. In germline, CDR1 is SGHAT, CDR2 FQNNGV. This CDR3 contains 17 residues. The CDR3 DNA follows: TGTGCCAGCAGCCCCGGGGGACTAGCGGGACAATACAATGAGCAGTTCTTC. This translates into CASSPGGLAGQYNEQFF. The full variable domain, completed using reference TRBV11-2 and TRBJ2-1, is EAGVAQSPRYKIIEKRQSVAFWCNPISGHATLYWYQQILGQGPKLLIQFQNNGVVDDSQLPKDRFSAERLKGVDSTLKIQPAKLEDSAVYLCASSPGGLAGQYNEQFFGPGTRLTVL.

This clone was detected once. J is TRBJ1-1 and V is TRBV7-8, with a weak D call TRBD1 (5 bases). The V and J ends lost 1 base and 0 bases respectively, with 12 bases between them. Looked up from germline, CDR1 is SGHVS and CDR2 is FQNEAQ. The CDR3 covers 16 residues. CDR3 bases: TGTGCCAGCAGCTTAGTAGGGATGGGGGTGAACACTGAAGCTTTCTTT. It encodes CASSLVGMGVNTEAFF.

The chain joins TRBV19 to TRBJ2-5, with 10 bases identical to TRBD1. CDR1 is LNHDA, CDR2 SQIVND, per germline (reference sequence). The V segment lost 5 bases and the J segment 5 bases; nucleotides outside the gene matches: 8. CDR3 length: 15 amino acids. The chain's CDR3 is CASSPGQGMDETQYF. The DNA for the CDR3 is TGTGCCAGTAGTCCGGGACAGGGGATGGATGAGACCCAGTACTTC.

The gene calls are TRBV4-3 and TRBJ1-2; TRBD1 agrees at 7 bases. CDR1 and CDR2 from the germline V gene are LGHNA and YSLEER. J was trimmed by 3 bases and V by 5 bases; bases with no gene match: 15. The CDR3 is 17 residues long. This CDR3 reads CASSFSPSQGDHYGYTF. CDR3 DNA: TGCGCCAGCAGCTTCAGCCCCAGCCAGGGGGACCACTATGGCTACACCTTC.

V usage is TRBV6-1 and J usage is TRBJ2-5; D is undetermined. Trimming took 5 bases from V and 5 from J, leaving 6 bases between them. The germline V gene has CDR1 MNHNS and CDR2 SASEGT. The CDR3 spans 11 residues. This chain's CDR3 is CASSPLETQYF. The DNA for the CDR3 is TGTGCCAGCAGTCCTCTCGAGACCCAGTACTTC.

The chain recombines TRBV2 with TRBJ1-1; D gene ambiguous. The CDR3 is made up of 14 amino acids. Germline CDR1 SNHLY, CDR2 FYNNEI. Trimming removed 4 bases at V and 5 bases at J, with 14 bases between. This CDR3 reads CASSVGLRSTEAFF. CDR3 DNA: TGTGCCAGCAGTGTAGGGCTAAGAAGTACTGAAGCTTTCTTT.

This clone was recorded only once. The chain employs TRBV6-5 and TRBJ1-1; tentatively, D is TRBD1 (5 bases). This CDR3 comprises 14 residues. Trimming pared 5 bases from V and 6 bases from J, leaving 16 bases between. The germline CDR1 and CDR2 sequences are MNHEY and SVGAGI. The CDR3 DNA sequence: TGTGCCAGCAGTGGACGACAGCTTCAGGCTGAAGCTTTCTTT. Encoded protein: CASSGRQLQAEAFF.

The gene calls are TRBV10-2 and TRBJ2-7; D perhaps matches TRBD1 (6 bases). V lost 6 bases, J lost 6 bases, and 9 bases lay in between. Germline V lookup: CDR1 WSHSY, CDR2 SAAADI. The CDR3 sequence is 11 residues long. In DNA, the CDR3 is TGCGCCAGCAGACAGGGCCGCGAGCAGTACTTC. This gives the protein CASRQGREQYF.

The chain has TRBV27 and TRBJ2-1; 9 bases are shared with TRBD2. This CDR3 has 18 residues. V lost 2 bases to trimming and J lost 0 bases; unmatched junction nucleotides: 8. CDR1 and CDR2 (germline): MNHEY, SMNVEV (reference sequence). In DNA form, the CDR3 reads TGTGCCAGCAGTTTAGCGGGAGGGCCATTTAGCTCCTACAATGAGCAGTTCTTC. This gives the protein CASSLAGGPFSSYNEQFF.

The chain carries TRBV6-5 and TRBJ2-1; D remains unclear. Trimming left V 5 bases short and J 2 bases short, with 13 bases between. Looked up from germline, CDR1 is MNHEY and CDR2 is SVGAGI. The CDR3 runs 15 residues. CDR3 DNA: TGTGCCAGCAGTAGGAGTAGCTTTGCCTACAATGAGCAGTTCTTC. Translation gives CASSRSSFAYNEQFF.

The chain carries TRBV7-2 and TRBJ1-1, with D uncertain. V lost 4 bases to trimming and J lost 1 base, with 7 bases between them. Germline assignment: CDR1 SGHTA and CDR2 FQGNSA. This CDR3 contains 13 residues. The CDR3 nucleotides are TGTGCCAGCAGCTCCGGACCGAACACTGAAGCTTTCTTT. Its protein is CASSSGPNTEAFF.

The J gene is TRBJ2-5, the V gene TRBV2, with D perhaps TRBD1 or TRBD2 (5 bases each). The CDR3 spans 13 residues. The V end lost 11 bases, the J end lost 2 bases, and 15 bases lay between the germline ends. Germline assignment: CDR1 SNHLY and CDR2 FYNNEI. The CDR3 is CAGALEGQETQYF. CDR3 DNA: TGTGCCGGGGCCCTAGAGGGGCAAGAGACCCAGTACTTC.

The CDR3 DNA reads TGTGCCAGTACCCCCGGAGGTTACTCTGGGGCCAACGTCCTGACTTTC. Translated, it gives CASTPGGYSGANVLTF. This chain joins TRBV19 and TRBJ2-6; D may be TRBD2 (5 bases). This CDR3 has 16 amino acids. Looked up from germline, CDR1 is LNHDA and CDR2 is SQIVND (reference sequence). Trimming left V 7 bases short and J 0 bases short, with 13 bases between.

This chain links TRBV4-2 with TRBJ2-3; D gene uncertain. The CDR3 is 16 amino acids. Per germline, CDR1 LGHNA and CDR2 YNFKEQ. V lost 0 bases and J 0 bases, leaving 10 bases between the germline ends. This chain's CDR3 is CASSQDPSLSTDTQYF. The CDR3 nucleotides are TGTGCCAGCAGCCAAGACCCGTCACTTAGCACAGATACGCAGTATTTT.